The clone carrying this TCR beta chain is judged large (0.1 to 1%). Its antigen is undetermined. To release intraepithelial and lamina propria lymphocytes, the graft tissue was processed. The sample originates from a study of graft-versus-host responses after intestinal transplantation. Study information: Recipients obtained multivisceral, liver-intestinal, or isolated intestinal transplants.

General study findings and limits: Early post-transplant falls in HvG clones accompanied the peak levels of circulating GvH clones. GvH clones turned up in recipient marrow; some had shown up first in ileum or blood.

Clones were sequenced by immunoSEQ multiplex PCR, and TCRdb holds only the in-frame ones, with some missing. The data show fewer than 15,000 clones, 67% seen once. Germline lookup yields CDR1 SGHRS and CDR2 YFSETQ. The CDR3 length is 16 residues. V dropped 1 base and J dropped 3; count of bases not matched to a gene: 9. The receptor's source is a human patient who received an intestinal transplant, so some T cells may come from the graft donor. The V call is TRBV5-1, the J call TRBJ2-7; 8 nucleotides align to TRBD2. Sequencing was performed on ileum tissue, taken around 640 days after intestinal transplantation. DNA for the CDR3: TGCGCCAGCAGCTTGACCAGCGGGGGCCAAGACTACGAGCAGTACTTC. Encoded protein: CASSLTSGGQDYEQYF.